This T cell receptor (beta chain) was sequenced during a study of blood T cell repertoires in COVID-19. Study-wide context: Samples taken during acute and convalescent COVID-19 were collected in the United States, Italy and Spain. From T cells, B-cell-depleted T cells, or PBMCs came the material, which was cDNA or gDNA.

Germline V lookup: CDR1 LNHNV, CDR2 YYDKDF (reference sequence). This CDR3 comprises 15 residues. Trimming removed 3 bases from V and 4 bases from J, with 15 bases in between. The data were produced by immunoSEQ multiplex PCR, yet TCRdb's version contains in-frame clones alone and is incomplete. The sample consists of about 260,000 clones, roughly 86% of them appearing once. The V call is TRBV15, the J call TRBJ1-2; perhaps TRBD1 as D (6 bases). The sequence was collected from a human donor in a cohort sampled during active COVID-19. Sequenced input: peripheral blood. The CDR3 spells CATSRSRGTIYGYTF. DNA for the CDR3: TGTGCCACCAGCAGGTCCCGAGGGACAATCTATGGCTACACCTTC. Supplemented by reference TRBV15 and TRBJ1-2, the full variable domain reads DAMVIQNPRYQVTQFGKPVTLSCSQTLNHNVMYWYQQKSSQAPKLLFHYYDKDFNNEADTPDNFQSRRPNTSFCFLDIRSPGLGDTAMYLCATSRSRGTIYGYTFGSGTRLTVV.